The 6 T cell receptor beta chains presented below share a single source sample, sequenced in a study of response to subunit inactivated influenza vaccine (dated by TCRdb to 2016 to 2019). Library generation was performed with RT-PCR. The sequencer listed for this sample is Illumina HiSeq 2500. Through fastp at Q25 and MiXCR, TCRdb rebuilt clones from the public reads, retaining in-frame beta chains. CDR3 protein sequences are deduplicated, and each keeps its most common genes and DNA. The sample records hundreds of thousands of distinct CDR3 sequences, over 9.5% of which are singletons. The leading ten clones occupy about a tenth of the sample. The sample in question was PBMCs from blood, obtained on the day of vaccination. The receptors stem from a man aged 50 or older who received an inactivated influenza vaccine. Donor details come from another sample of the same person, matched by shared clones.

This clonotype occurred many times. J is TRBJ2-3 and V is TRBV20-1; D is unresolved. This CDR3 comprises 11 residues. The V end lost 1 base, the J end lost 4 bases, and 3 bases lay between the germline ends. Per germline, CDR1 DFQATT and CDR2 SNEGSKA (reference sequence). The CDR3 is CSARVADTQYF. As DNA, the CDR3 is TGCAGTGCTAGAGTAGCAGATACGCAGTATTTT.

The chain recombines TRBV19 with TRBJ2-7, with unresolved D. The germline V gene has CDR1 LNHDA and CDR2 SQIVND (reference sequence). The CDR3 totals 17 residues. V was trimmed by 8 bases and J by 1 base, leaving 24 bases between them. For the CDR3, the DNA is TGTGCCAGTCGCCGTACACACAACAGTATATCTTCCTACGAGCAGTACTTC. This encodes CASRRTHNSISSYEQYF.

CDR3 protein: CASSQVISGRGYNEQFF. Here the CDR3 DNA reads TGTGCCAGCAGCCAAGTAATTAGCGGGAGAGGGTACAATGAGCAGTTCTTC. The V and J genes are TRBV3-1 and TRBJ2-1; TRBD2 agrees at 9 bases. The CDR3 covers 17 residues. V shed 1 base and J 4 bases; nucleotides not matched to a gene: 8. Per germline, CDR1 LGHDT and CDR2 YNNKEL (reference sequence).

This clonotype was seen many times. This chain joins TRBV5-1 and TRBJ2-3; D is perhaps TRBD1 (5 bases). Germline CDR1 and CDR2: SGHRS and YFSETQ. The CDR3 is 15 amino acids. V was pared by 0 bases and J by 5 bases, with 13 bases between. The DNA of the CDR3 is TGCGCCAGCAGCTTGGAGGCCAGGGTGGGAGATACGCAGTATTTT. Protein product: CASSLEARVGDTQYF. Variable domain in full (rest from reference TRBV5-1 and TRBJ2-3): KAGVTQTPRYLIKTRGQQVTLSCSPISGHRSVSWYQQTPGQGLQFLFEYFSETQRNKGNFPGRFSGRQFSNSRSEMNVSTLELGDSALYLCASSLEARVGDTQYFGPGTRLTVL.

This clonotype was seen only once. The chain employs TRBV5-1 and TRBJ2-7; 8 positions agree with TRBD1. CDR1 SGHRS and CDR2 YFSETQ come from the germline V gene. This CDR3 is 16 amino acids long. With V trimmed by 3 bases and J by 3 bases, 11 bases remained unmatched. The CDR3 sequence is CASSWTGSRENYEQYF. The CDR3 DNA reads TGCGCCAGCAGCTGGACAGGGTCAAGGGAAAACTACGAGCAGTACTTC.

The V and J genes are TRBV7-2 and TRBJ1-5; D is possibly TRBD1 (6 bases). This CDR3 contains 15 residues. Trimming cost V 4 bases and J 3 bases, with 13 bases left between them. The germline gives CDR1 SGHTA, CDR2 FQGNSA. The CDR3 nucleotides are TGTGCCAGCAGCTGGGGGCAGGGAAACAATCAGCCCCAGCATTTT. Its protein is CASSWGQGNNQPQHF.